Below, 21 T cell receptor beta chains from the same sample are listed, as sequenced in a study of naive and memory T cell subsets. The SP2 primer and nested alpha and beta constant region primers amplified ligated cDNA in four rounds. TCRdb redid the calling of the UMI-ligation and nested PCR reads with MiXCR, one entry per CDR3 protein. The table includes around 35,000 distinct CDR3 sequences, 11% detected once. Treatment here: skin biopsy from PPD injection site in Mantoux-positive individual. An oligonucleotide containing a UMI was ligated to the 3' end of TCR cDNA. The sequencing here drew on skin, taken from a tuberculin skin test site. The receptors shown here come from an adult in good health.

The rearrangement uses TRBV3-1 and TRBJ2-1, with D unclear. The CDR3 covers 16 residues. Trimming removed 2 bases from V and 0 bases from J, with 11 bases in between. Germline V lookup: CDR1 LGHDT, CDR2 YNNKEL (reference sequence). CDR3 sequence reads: CASSQRQESSYNEQFF. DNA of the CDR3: TGTGCCAGCAGCCAACGGCAGGAGAGCTCCTACAATGAGCAGTTCTTC.

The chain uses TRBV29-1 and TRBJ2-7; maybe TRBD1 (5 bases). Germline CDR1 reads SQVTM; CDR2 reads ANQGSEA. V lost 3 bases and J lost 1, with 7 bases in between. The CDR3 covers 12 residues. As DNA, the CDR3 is TGCAGCGTTGAGACAGAGTCCTACGAGCAGTACTTC. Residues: CSVETESYEQYF.

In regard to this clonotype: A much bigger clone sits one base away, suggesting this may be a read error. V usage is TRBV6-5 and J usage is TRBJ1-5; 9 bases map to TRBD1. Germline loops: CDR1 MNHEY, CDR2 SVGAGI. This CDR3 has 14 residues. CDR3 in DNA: TGTGCCAGCAGCCTACAGGGGGCAAATCAGCCCCAGAATTTT. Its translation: CASSLQGANQPQNF.

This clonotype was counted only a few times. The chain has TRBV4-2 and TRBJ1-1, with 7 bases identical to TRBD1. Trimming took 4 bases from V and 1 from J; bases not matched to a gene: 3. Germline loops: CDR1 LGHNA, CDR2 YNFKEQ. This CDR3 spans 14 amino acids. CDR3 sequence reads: CASSRGTENTEAFF. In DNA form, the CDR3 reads TGTGCCAGCAGCCGAGGGACAGAGAACACTGAAGCTTTCTTT.

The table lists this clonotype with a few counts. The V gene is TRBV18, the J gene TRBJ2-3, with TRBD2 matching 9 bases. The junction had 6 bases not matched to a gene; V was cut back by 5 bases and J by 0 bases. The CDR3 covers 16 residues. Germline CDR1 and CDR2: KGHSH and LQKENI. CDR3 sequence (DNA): TGTGCCAGCTCATCAACGACTAGCGGAAGCACAGATACGCAGTATTTT. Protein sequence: CASSSTTSGSTDTQYF.

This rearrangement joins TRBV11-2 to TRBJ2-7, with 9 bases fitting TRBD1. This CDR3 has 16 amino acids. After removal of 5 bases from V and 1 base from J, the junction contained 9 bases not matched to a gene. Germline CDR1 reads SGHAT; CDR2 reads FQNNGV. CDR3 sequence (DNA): TGTGCCAGCAGCACCAACTCCGGGACAGGGTCCTACGAGCAGTACTTC. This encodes CASSTNSGTGSYEQYF.

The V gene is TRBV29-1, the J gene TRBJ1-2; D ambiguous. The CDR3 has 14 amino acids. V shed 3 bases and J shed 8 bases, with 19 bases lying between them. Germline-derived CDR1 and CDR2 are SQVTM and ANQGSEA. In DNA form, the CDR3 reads TGCAGCGTTGAGGGTGCTACTGGTCGTGGAGGCTACACCTTC. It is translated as CSVEGATGRGGYTF.

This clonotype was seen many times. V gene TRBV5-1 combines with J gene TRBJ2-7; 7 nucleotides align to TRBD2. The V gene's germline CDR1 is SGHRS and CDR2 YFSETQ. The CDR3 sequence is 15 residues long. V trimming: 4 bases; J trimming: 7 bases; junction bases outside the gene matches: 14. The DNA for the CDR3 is TGCGCCAGCAGCGCGAGCGGGATGGATGTCTTGGAGCAGTACTTC. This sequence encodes CASSASGMDVLEQYF. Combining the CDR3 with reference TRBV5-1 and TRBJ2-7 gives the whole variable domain KAGVTQTPRYLIKTRGQQVTLSCSPISGHRSVSWYQQTPGQGLQFLFEYFSETQRNKGNFPGRFSGRQFSNSRSEMNVSTLELGDSALYLCASSASGMDVLEQYFGPGTRLTVT.

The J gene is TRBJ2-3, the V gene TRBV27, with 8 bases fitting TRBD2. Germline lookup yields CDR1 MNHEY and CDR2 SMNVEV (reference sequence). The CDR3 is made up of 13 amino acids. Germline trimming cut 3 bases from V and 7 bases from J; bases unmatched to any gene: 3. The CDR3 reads CASSLRGENTQYF. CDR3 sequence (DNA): TGTGCCAGCAGTTTGCGGGGGGAGAATACGCAGTATTTT.

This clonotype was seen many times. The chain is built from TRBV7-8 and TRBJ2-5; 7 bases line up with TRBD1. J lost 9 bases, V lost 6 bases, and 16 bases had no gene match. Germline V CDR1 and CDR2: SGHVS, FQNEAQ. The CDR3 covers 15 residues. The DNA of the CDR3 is TGTGCCAGCAGTACGGGAAGGGGGCTCCTTCGGCCCCAGTACTTC. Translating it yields CASSTGRGLLRPQYF.

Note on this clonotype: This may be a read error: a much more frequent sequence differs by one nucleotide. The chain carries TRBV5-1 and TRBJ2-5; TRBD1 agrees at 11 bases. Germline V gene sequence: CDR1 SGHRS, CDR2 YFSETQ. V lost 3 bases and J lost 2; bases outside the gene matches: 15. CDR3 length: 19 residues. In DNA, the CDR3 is TGCGCCAGCAGCTACGGACAGGGGGCTTCCGTTGGTCGTCAAGAGACCCAGTACTTC. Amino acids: CASSYGQGASVGRQETQYF. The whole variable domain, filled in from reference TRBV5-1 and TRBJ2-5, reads KAGVTQTPRYLIKTRGQQVTLSCSPISGHRSVSWYQQTPGQGLQFLFEYFSETQRNKGNFPGRFSGRQFSNSRSEMNVSTLELGDSALYLCASSYGQGASVGRQETQYFGPGTRLLVL.

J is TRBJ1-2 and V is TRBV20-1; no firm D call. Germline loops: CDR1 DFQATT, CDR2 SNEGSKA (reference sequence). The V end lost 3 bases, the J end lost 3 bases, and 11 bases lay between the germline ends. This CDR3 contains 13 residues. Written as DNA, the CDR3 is TGCAGTGCTAGTAGGGAGATCGACTATGGCTACACCTTC. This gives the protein CSASREIDYGYTF.

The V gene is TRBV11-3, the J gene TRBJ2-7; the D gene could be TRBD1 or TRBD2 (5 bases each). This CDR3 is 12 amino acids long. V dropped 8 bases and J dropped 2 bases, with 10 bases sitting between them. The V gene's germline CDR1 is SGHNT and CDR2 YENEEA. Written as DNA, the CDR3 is TGTGCCAGCGGGGGTCGTACCTACGAGCAGTACTTC. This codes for CASGGRTYEQYF.

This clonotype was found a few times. CDR3: CASSGPHNEKLFF. CDR3 DNA sequence: TGTGCCAGCAGCGGGCCCCATAATGAAAAACTGTTTTTT. V usage is TRBV9 and J usage is TRBJ1-4; D is ambiguous. The ends were cut back, 3 bases at V and 4 bases at J, with 7 bases in the middle. The germline CDR1 and CDR2 sequences are SGDLS and YYNGEE. The CDR3 totals 13 residues.

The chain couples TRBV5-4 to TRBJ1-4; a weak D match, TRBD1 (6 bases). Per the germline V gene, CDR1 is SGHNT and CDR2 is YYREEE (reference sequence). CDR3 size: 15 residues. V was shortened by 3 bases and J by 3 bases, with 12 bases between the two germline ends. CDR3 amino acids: CASSSTGSPNEKLFF. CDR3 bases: TGTGCCAGCAGCTCAACAGGGTCCCCTAATGAAAAACTGTTTTTT.

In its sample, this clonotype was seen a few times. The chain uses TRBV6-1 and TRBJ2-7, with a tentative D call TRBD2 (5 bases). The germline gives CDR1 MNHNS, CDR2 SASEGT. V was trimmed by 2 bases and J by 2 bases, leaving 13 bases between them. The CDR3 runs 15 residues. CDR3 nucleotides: TGTGCCAGCAGTGAACTTCCGGGGAGTCCCTACGAGCAGTACTTC. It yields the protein CASSELPGSPYEQYF.

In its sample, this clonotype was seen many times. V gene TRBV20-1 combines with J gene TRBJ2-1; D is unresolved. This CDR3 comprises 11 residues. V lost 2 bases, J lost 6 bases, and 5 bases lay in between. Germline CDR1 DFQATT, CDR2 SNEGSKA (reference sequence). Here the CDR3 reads CSARPVNEQFF. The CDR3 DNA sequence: TGCAGTGCTAGACCCGTCAATGAGCAGTTCTTC.

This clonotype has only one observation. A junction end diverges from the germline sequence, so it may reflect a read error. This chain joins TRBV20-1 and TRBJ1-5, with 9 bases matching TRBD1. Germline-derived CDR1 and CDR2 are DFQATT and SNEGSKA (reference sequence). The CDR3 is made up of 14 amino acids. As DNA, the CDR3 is TGCAGTGCGGGGAGACAGGGGGTAGAACAGCCCCAGAATTTT. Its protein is CSAGRQGVEQPQNF.

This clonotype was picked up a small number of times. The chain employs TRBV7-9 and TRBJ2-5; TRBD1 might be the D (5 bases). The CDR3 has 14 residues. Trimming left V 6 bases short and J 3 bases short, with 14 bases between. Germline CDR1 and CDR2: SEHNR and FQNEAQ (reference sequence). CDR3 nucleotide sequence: TGTGCCAGCAGGGCAGGGTGGCGTGAAGAGACCCAGTACTTC. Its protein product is CASRAGWREETQYF.

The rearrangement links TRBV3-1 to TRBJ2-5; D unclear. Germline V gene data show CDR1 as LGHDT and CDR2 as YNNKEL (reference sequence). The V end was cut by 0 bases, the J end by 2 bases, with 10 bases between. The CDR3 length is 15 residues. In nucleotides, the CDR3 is TGTGCCAGCAGCCAAGATGTCTCAAATCAAGAGACCCAGTACTTC. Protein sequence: CASSQDVSNQETQYF.

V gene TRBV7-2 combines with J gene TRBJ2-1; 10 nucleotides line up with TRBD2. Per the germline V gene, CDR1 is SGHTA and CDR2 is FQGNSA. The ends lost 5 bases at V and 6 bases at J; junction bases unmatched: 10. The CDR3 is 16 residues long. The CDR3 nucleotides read TGTGCCAGCAGCCGGAAACTAGCGGGAAAGGGCAATGAGCAGTTCTTC. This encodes CASSRKLAGKGNEQFF.